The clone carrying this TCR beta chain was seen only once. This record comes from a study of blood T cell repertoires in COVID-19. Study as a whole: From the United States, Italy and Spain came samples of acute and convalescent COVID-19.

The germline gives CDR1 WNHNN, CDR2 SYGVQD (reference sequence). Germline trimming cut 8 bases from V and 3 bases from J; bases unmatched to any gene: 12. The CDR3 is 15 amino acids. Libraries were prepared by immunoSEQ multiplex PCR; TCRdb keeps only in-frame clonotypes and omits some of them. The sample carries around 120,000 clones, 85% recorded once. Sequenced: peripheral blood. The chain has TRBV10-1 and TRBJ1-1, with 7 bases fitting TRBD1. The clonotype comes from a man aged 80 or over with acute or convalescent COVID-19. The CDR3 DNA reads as TGCGCCAGCTTGCAGCCTGACAGGGCAGACACTGAAGCTTTCTTT. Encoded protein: CASLQPDRADTEAFF.